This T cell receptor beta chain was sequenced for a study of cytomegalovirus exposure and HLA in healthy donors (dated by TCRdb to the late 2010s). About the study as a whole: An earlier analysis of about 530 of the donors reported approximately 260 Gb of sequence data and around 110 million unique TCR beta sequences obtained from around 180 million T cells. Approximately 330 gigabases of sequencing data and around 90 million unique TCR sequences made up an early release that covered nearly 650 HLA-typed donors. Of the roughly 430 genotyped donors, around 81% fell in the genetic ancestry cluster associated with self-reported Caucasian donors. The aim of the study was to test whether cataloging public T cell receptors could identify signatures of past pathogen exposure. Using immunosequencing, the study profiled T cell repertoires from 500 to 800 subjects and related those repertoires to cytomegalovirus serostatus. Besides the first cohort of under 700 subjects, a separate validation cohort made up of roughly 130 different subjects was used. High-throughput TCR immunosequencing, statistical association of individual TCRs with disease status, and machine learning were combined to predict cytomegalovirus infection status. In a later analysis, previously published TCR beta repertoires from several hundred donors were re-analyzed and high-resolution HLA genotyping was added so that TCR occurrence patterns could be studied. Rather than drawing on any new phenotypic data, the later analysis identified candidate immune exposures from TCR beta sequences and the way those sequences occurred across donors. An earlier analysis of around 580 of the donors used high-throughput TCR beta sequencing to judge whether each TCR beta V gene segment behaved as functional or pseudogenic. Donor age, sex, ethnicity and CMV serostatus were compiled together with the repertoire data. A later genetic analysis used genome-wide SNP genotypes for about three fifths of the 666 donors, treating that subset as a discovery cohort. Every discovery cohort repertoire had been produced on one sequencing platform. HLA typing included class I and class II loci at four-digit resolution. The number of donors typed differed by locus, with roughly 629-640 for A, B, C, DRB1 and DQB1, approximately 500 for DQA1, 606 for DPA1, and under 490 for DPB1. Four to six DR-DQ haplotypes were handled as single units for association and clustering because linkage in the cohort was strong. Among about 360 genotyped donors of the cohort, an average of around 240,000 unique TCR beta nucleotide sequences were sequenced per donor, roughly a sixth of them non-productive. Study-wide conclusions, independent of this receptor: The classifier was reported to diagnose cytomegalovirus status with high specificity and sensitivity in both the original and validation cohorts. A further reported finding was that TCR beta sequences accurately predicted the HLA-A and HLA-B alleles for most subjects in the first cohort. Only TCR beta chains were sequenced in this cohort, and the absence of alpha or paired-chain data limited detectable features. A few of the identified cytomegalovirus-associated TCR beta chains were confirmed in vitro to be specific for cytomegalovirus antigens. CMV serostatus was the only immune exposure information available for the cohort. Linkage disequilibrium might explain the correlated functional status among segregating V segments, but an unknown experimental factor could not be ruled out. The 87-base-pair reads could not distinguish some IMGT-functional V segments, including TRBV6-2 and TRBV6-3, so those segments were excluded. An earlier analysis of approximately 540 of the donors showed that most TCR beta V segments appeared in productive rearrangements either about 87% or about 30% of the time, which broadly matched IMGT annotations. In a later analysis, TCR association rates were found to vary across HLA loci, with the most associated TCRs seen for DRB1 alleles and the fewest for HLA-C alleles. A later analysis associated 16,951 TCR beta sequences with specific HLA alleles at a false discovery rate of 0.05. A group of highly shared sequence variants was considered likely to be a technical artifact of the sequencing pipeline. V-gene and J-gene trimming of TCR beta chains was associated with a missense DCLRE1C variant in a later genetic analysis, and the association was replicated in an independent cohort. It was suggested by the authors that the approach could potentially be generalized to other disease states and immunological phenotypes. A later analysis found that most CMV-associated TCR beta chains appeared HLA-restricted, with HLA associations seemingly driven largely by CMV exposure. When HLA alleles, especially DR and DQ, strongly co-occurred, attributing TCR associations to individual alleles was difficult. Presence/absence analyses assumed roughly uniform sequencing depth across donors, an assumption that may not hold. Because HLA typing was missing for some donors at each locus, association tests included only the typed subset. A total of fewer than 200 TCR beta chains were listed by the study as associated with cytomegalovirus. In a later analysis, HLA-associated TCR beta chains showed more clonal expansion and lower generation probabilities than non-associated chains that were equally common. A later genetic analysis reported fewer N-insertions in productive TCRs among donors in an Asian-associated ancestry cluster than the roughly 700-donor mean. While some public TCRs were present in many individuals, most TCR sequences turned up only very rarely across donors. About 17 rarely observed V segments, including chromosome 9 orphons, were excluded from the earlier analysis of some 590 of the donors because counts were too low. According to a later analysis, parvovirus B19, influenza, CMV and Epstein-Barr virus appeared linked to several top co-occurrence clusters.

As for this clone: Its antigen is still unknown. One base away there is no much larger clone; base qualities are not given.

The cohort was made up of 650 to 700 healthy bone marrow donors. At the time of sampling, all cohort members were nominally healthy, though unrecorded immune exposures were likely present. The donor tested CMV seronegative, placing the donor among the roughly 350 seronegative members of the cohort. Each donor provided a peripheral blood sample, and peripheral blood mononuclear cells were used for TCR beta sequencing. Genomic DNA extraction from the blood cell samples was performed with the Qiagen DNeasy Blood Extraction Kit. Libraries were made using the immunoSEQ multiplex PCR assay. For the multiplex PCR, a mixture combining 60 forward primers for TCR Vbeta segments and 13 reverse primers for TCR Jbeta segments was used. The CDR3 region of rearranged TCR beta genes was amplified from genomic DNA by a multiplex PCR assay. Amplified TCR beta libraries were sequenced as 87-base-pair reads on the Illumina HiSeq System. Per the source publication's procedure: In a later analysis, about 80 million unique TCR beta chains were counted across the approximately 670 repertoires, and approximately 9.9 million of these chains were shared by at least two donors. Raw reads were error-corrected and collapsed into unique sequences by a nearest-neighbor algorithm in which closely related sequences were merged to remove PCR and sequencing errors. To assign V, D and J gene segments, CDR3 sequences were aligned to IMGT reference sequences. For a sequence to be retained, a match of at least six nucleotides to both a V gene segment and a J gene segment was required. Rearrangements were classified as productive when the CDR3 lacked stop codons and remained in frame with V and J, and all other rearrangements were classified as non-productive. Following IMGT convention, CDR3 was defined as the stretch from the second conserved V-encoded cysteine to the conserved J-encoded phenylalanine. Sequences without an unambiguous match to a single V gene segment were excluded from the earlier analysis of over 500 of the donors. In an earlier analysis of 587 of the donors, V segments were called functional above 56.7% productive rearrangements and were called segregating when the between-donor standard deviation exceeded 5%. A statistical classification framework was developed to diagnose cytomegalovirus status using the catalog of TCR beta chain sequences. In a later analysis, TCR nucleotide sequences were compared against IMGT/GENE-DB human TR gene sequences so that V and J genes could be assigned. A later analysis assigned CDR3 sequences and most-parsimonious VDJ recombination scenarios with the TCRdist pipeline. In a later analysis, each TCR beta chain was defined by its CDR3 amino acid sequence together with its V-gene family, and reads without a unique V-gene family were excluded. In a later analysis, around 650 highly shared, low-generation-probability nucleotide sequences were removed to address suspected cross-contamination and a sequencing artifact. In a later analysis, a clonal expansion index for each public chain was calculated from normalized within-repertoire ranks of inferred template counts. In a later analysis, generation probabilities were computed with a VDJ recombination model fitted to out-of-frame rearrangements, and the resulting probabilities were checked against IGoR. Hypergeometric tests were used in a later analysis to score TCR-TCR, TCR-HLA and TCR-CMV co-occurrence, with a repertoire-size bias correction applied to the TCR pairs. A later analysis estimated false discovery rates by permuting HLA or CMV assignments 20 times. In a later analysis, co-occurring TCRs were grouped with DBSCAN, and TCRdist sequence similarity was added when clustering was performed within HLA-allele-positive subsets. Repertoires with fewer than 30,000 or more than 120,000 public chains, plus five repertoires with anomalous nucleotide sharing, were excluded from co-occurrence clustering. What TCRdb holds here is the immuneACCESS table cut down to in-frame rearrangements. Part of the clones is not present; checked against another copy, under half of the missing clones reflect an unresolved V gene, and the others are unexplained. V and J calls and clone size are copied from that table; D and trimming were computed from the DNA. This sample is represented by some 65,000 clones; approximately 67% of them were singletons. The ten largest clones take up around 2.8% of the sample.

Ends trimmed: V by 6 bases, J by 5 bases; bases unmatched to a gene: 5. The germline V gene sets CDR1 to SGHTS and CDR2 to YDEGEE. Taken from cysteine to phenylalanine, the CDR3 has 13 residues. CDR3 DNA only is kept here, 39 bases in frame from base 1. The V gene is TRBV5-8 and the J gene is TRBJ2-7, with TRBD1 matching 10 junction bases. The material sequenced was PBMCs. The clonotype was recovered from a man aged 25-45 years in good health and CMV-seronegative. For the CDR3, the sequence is CASNPTGGDEQYF. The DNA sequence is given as TGTGCCAGCAATCCGACAGGGGGCGACGAGCAGTACTTC.